One sample yielded the 15 T cell receptor beta chains listed below, sequenced in a study of blood T cell repertoires in COVID-19. Profiled with immunoSEQ multiplex PCR; TCRdb holds only in-frame clones, not every one. The sample lists over 200,000 clones; roughly 84% were seen once. Input material: PBMCs or T cells enriched from blood (not recorded which). The receptors shown here come from a woman aged 40 to 50 who had recovered from COVID-19.

The CDR3 DNA follows: TGTGCCAGCAGTTTGGGGGGGTACGAGACCCAGTACTTC. It codes for CASSLGGYETQYF. The chain has TRBV28 and TRBJ2-5, with 7 bases matching TRBD2. From germline, CDR1 is MDHEN and CDR2 SYDVKM. CDR3 length: 13 residues. The V segment lost 3 bases and the J segment 5 bases; nucleotides outside the gene matches: 3.

The chain couples TRBV19 to TRBJ1-3; D might be TRBD1 (6 bases). This CDR3 contains 13 residues. Trimming pared 4 bases from V and 2 bases from J, leaving 6 bases between. The germline V gene encodes CDR1 LNHDA and CDR2 SQIVND (reference sequence). CDR3 sequence: CASSRQAGNTIYF. The CDR3 nucleotides read TGTGCCAGTAGTAGACAGGCTGGAAACACCATATATTTT.

The chain employs TRBV30 and TRBJ1-2; D gene uncertain. The CDR3 consists of 13 residues. Per germline, CDR1 GTSNPN and CDR2 SVGIG (reference sequence). Trimming removed 4 bases at V and 4 bases at J, with 13 bases between. CDR3 DNA: TGTGCCTGGATGTCCAGTGTGCCCTATGGCTACACCTTC. Amino acids: CAWMSSVPYGYTF. Full variable domain (missing parts from reference TRBV30 and TRBJ1-2): SQTIHQWPATLVQPVGSPLSLECTVEGTSNPNLYWYRQAAGRGLQLLFYSVGIGQISSEVPQNLSASRPQDRQFILSSKKLLLSDSGFYLCAWMSSVPYGYTFGSGTRLTVV.

The rearrangement joins TRBV19 to TRBJ2-1; maybe TRBD1 (6 bases). This CDR3 is built from 16 residues. The germline V and J ends were trimmed by 7 bases and 4 bases, with 20 bases remaining between them. Germline V gene data show CDR1 as LNHDA and CDR2 as SQIVND (reference sequence). CDR3 residues: CASTLKAGTTYNEQFF. The CDR3 DNA follows: TGTGCCAGTACCCTCAAGGCCGGGACAACTTACAATGAGCAGTTCTTC. The full variable domain, its missing parts supplied by reference TRBV19 and TRBJ2-1, is DGGITQSPKYLFRKEGQNVTLSCEQNLNHDAMYWYRQDPGQGLRLIYYSQIVNDFQKGDIAEGYSVSREKKESFPLTVTSAQKNPTAFYLCASTLKAGTTYNEQFFGPGTRLTVL.

The table lists this clone with a count of one. The J gene is TRBJ2-3, the V gene TRBV7-6; 11 nucleotides match TRBD2. Germline CDR1 and CDR2: SGHVS and FNYEAQ. This CDR3 region has 18 residues. With 6 bases clipped from V and 0 bases from J, the junction kept 11 bases outside the gene matches. As DNA, the CDR3 is TGTGCCAGCAGAGCTACTAGCGGGAGCCAGATTAGCACAGATACGCAGTATTTT. Translated: CASRATSGSQISTDTQYF.

The chain links TRBV11-2 to TRBJ2-7; 9 bases line up with TRBD1. The length of the CDR3 is 13 residues. V shed 8 bases and J 3 bases; nucleotides not matched to a gene: 5. The germline V gene encodes CDR1 SGHAT and CDR2 FQNNGV. The CDR3, as DNA: TGTGCCAGCGGGACAGGGTTTAGCTACGAGCAGTACGTC. Translation gives CASGTGFSYEQYV.

V gene TRBV2 combines with J gene TRBJ2-5; D perhaps matches TRBD2 (5 bases). The CDR3 extends over 14 amino acids. Between the trimmed V and J ends, which lost 3 bases and 3 bases, there was a span of 11 bases. Germline V gene data show CDR1 as SNHLY and CDR2 as FYNNEI. CDR3 region: CASSDWWEKETQYF. DNA of the CDR3: TGTGCCAGCAGTGATTGGTGGGAGAAAGAGACCCAGTACTTC.

Regarding this clone: At one end, the junction sequence differs from germline, possibly due to a read error. This chain links TRBV5-1 with TRBJ2-2; 7 nucleotides match TRBD2. The CDR3 extends over 16 amino acids. Germline V gene sequence: CDR1 SGHRS, CDR2 YFSETQ. CDR3 amino acids: CASTLGRGANTGELFF. The CDR3 DNA sequence: TGCGCCAGCACCTTGGGGAGGGGAGCGAACACCGGGGAGCTGTTTTTT.

The chain couples TRBV4-2 to TRBJ2-7, with a weak D call TRBD2 (5 bases). The length of the CDR3 is 11 residues. V was pared by 1 base and J by 12 bases, with 10 bases between. Germline values: CDR1 LGHNA, CDR2 YNFKEQ. In DNA form, the CDR3 reads TGTGCCAGCAGCCAAGGACTATATCGGTACTTC. Its translation: CASSQGLYRYF.

The chain has TRBV28 and TRBJ1-2; D might be TRBD1 (5 bases). This CDR3 contains 13 residues. Germline values: CDR1 MDHEN, CDR2 SYDVKM. The V gene lost 0 bases and the J gene lost 4 bases, with 6 bases spanning the gap. As DNA, the CDR3 is TGTGCCAGCAGTTTATGGGGGGGCTATGGCTACACCTTC. Amino acids: CASSLWGGYGYTF.

The V call is TRBV12-3 or TRBV12-4, the J call TRBJ1-1; D gene uncertain. The CDR3 runs 13 residues. Deletions cut 1 base from V and 3 bases from J, with 6 bases between. Written as DNA, the CDR3 is TGTGCCAGCAGTTTAGTCACGGACACTGAAGCTTTCTTT. Translated: CASSLVTDTEAFF.

The chain links TRBV25-1 to TRBJ1-4, with a weak D call TRBD1 (5 bases). The V end lost 2 bases, the J end lost 4 bases, and 11 bases lay between the germline ends. The CDR3 sequence is 15 residues long. Per the germline V gene, CDR1 is MGHDK and CDR2 is SYGVNS. The CDR3 bases are TGTGCCAGCAGTGAACCCGGCAGGGTTAATGAAAAACTGTTTTTT. The encoded protein is CASSEPGRVNEKLFF.

V is TRBV10-1 and J is TRBJ2-3, with D possibly matching TRBD2 (6 bases). The CDR3 has 13 amino acids. V lost 6 bases, J lost 2 bases, and 9 bases lay in between. Looked up from germline, CDR1 is WNHNN and CDR2 is SYGVQD (reference sequence). As DNA, the CDR3 is TGCGCCAGCAGCCTGGACTACACAGATACGCAGTATTTT. Its translation: CASSLDYTDTQYF.

The chain has TRBV9 and TRBJ2-2; D not certain. Per the germline V gene, CDR1 is SGDLS and CDR2 is YYNGEE. The CDR3 is made up of 13 amino acids. V was trimmed by 3 bases and J by 6 bases, leaving 9 bases between them. CDR3 loop: CASSAVFSGELFF. The CDR3 nucleotides are TGTGCCAGCAGCGCCGTTTTCTCCGGGGAGCTGTTTTTT.

J is TRBJ1-5 and V is TRBV18, with a possible D match to TRBD1 (6 bases). Germline V gene lookup returns CDR1 KGHSH and CDR2 LQKENI. Trimming removed 2 bases from V and 1 base from J, with 9 bases in between. This CDR3 comprises 15 residues. The CDR3 here is CASSPIRGSNQPQHF. CDR3 coding DNA: TGTGCCAGCTCACCAATCAGGGGAAGCAATCAGCCCCAGCATTTT.